This TCR beta chain was observed in a study of identical twins. General study findings and limits: Models, which agreed with sharing between unrelated individuals, nonetheless underestimated the out-of-frame TCR alpha sharing seen in monozygotic twins. Abundant beta clonotypes from cord blood had fewer insertions, unlike memory repertoires, which showed none.

The CDR3 is 13 residues long. The V gene's germline CDR1 is LNHDA and CDR2 SQIVND (reference sequence). The V gene end was trimmed by 11 bases and the J gene end by 5 bases; junction bases not matched to a gene: 8. Concerning this clonotype itself: What it binds is unknown.

TCRdb processed the 5' RACE reads anew with MiXCR; each CDR3 protein has one entry. Found here are about 790,000 distinct CDR3 sequences, roughly 18% of them singletons; the top ten hold around 13%. The sample was also linked to a second study, of T cells expressing NK-cell markers. That source notes: Of the CD8+ T cell pool in several donors, about 1.0-7.5% was accounted for by dominant NKG2C+ clonotypes. These clonotypes additionally ranked first within the CD3+CD56-NKG2C+ fraction of a few donors.

The sequenced sample was PBMCs. The TCR originated in a woman younger than 35 in good health. J is TRBJ2-2 and V is TRBV19, with 7 bases that match TRBD2. The CDR3 DNA sequence: TGTGCCGGGGGGGACTTAGCGACCGGGGAGCTGTTTTTT. Encoded protein: CAGGDLATGELFF.